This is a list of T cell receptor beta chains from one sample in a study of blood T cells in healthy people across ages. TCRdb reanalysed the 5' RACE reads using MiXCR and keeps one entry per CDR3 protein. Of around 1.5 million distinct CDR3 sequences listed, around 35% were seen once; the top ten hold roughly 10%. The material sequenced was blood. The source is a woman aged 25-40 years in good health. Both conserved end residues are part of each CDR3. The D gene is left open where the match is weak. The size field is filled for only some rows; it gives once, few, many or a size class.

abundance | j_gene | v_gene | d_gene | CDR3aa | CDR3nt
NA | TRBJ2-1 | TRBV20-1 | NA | CSATVQGGNEQFF | TGCAGTGCTACGGTGCAGGGGGGCAATGAGCAGTTCTTC
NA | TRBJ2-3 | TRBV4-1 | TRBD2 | CASSQDGPWGLAGIGGGDTQYF | TGCGCTAGCAGCCAAGATGGCCCGTGGGGACTAGCGGGAATCGGGGGGGGAGATACGCAGTATTTT
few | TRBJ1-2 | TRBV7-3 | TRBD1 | CASSPIPGGDGYTF | TGTGCCAGCAGCCCAATCCCAGGGGGCGATGGCTACACCTTC
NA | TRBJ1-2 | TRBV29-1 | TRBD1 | CSVATGDSLGRGYTF | TGCAGCGTTGCGACAGGGGATTCTTTGGGGAGGGGCTACACCTTC
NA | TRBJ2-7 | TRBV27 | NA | CASSLGHRATYEQYF | TGTGCCAGCAGTTTAGGGCACAGAGCTACCTACGAGCAGTACTTC
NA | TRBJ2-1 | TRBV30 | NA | CAWTSTYNEQFF | TGTGCCTGGACATCGACATACAATGAGCAGTTCTTC
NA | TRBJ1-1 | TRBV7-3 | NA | CASSPSEGTEAFF | TGTGCCAGCAGCCCATCCGAGGGCACTGAAGCTTTCTTT
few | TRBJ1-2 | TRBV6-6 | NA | CASSPPYDEGYTF | TGTGCCAGCAGTCCACCATATGACGAAGGCTACACCTTC
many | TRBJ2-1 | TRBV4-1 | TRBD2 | CASSQASGLGGNEQFF | TGCGCCAGCAGCCAAGCCTCGGGACTAGGGGGCAATGAGCAGTTCTTC
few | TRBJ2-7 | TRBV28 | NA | CASSLAVGGSSYEQYF | TGTGCCAGCAGTTTAGCAGTAGGGGGGAGCTCCTACGAGCAGTACTTC
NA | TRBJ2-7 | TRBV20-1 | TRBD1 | CSAQDRGATYEQYF | TGCAGTGCCCAGGACAGGGGGGCCACCTACGAGCAGTACTTC
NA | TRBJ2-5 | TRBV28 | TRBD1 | CASSRRTGGRETQYF | TGTGCCAGCAGCCGCCGGACAGGGGGCCGGGAGACCCAGTACTTC
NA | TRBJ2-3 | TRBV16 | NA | CASSQSLLQTDTQYF | TGTGCCAGCAGCCAATCATTGCTACAGACAGATACGCAGTATTTT
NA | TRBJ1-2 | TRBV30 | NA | CAWSAGFNYGYTF | TGTGCCTGGAGTGCGGGCTTTAACTATGGCTACACCTTC
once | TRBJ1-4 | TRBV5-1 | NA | CASSPLDTMGEKLFF | TGCGCCAGCAGCCCGTTAGACACGATGGGTGAAAAACTGTTTTTT
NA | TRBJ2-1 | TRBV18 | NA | CASSPIRRGEYNEQFF | TGTGCCAGCTCACCAATCCGCAGGGGTGAATACAATGAGCAGTTCTTC
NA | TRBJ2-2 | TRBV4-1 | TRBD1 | CASSKTQGEGYTGELFF | TGCGCCAGCAGCAAAACCCAGGGGGAAGGGTACACCGGGGAGCTGTTTTTT
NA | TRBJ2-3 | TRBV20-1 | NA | CSARDWRVGGLTDTQYF | TGCAGTGCTAGAGATTGGCGAGTGGGGGGGCTGACAGATACGCAGTATTTT
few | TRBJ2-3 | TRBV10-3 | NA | CAISESSQGADTQYF | TGTGCCATCAGTGAGTCGAGTCAGGGCGCAGATACGCAGTATTTT
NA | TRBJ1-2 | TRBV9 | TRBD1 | CASSVAGTVGPYGYTF | TGTGCCAGCAGCGTAGCTGGGACAGTGGGGCCCTATGGCTACACCTTC
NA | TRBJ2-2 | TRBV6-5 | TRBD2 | CASSTRGGQTTGELFF | TGTGCCAGCAGTACTCGGGGGGGCCAGACCACCGGGGAGCTGTTTTTT
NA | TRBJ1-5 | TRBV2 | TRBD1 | CASRTGGEDQPQHF | TGTGCCAGCAGGACAGGGGGCGAGGATCAGCCCCAGCATTTT
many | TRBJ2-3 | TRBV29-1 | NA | CSVDTGVADTQYF | TGCAGCGTTGACACGGGGGTGGCAGATACGCAGTATTTT
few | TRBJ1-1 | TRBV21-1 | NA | CASSPEGTDNTEAFF | TGTGCCAGCAGCCCTGAGGGGACGGATAACACTGAAGCTTTCTTT
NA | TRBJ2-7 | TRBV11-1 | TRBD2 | CASRLTGLAGDEQYF | TGTGCCAGCAGGCTTACGGGACTAGCGGGAGACGAGCAGTACTTC
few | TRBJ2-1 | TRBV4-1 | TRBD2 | CASSWTSGSHEQFF | TGCGCCAGCAGCTGGACTAGCGGGAGCCATGAGCAGTTCTTC
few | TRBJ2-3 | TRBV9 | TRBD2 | CASSPRTSGGNTDTQYF | TGTGCCAGCAGCCCACGGACTAGCGGGGGGAACACAGATACGCAGTATTTT
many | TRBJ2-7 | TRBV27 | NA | CASSLSSPRGSYEQYF | TGTGCCAGCAGTTTATCGAGTCCTAGGGGCTCCTACGAGCAGTACTTC
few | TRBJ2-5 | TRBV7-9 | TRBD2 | CASKGLLQETQYF | TGTGCCAGCAAGGGACTACTTCAAGAGACCCAGTACTTC
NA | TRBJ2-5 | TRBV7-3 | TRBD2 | CASSLGGVSRETQYF | TGTGCCAGCAGCTTGGGGGGGGTTTCGAGAGAGACCCAGTACTTC
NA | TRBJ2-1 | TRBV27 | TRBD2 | CASSLNLAGTGNEQFF | TGTGCCAGCAGTTTAAACTTAGCGGGAACGGGGAATGAGCAGTTCTTC
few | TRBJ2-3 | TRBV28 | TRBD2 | CASSLGTSGLTDTQYF | TGTGCCAGCAGTTTAGGGACTAGCGGGCTCACAGATACGCAGTATTTT
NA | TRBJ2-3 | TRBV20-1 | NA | CSAHMRPATDADTQYF | TGCAGTGCGCATATGCGGCCAGCTACAGACGCAGATACGCAGTATTTT
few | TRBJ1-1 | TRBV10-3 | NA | CAISEGGVSTEAFF | TGTGCCATCAGTGAGGGGGGGGTTAGCACTGAAGCTTTCTTT
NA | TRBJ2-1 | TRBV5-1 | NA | CASSLSLSGGEQFF | TGCGCCAGCAGCTTGTCGTTATCGGGTGGTGAGCAGTTCTTC
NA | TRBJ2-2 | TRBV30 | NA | CAWSEGFGSGERFF | TGTGCCTGGAGTGAAGGGTTTGGTTCCGGGGAACGGTTTTTT
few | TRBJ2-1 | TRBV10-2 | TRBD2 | CASSESPGAGVTYNEQFF | TGCGCCAGCAGTGAGTCCCCTGGAGCGGGAGTTACCTACAATGAGCAGTTCTTC
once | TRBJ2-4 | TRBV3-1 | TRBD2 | CASSSTRAGAIGNEQYF | TGTGCCAGCAGTTCCACCAGAGCGGGGGCAATTGGGAATGAGCAGTACTTC
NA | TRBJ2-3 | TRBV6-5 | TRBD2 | CASSYQRGGIDTQYF | TGTGCCAGCAGTTACCAGCGGGGGGGCATAGATACGCAGTATTTT
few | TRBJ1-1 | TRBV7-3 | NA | CASSSLGRDTEAFF | TGTGCCAGCAGCTCCCTTGGACGGGACACTGAAGCTTTCTTT
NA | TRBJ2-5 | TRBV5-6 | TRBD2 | CASSWGPQGLAGRETQYF | TGTGCCAGCAGCTGGGGTCCTCAGGGACTAGCGGGGCGGGAGACCCAGTACTTC
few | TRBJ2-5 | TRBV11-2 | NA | CASSHSPKETQYF | TGTGCCAGCAGCCATAGCCCGAAAGAGACCCAGTACTTC
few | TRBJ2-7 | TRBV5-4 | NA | CASSYDRSSYEQYF | TGTGCCAGCAGCTATGACAGGAGCTCCTACGAGCAGTACTTC
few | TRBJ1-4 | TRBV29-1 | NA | CSAIDLNEKLFF | TGCAGCGCCATAGACTTAAATGAAAAACTGTTTTTT
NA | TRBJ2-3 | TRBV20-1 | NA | CSAPFPLWGDTQYF | TGCAGTGCTCCCTTCCCCCTCTGGGGAGATACGCAGTATTTT
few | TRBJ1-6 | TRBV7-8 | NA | CASERDLNNSPLHF | TGTGCAAGTGAGCGGGACTTGAATAATTCACCCCTCCACTTT
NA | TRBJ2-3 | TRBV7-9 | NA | CASSHWDSTDTQYF | TGTGCCAGCAGCCACTGGGACTCTACAGATACGCAGTATTTT
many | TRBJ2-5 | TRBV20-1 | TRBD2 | CSARTSGARTQYF | TGCAGTGCTAGGACTAGCGGGGCCAGGACCCAGTACTTC
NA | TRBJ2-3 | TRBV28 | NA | CASSNSVVGTDTQYF | TGTGCCAGCAGTAACAGTGTGGTTGGGACAGATACGCAGTATTTT
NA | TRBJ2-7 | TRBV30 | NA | CASTGTTRREQYF | TGTGCCTCAACCGGGACAACGCGAAGGGAGCAGTACTTC
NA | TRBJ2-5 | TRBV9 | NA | CASSVEGLRETQYF | TGTGCCAGCAGCGTAGAAGGACTCCGGGAGACCCAGTACTTC
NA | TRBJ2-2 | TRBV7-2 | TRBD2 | CASSLLMREGRTGELFF | TGTGCCAGCAGCTTACTAATGCGGGAGGGCCGAACCGGGGAGCTGTTTTTT
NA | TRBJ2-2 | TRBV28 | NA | CASSLGFGTGELFF | TGTGCCAGCAGTTTAGGATTCGGCACCGGGGAGCTGTTTTTT
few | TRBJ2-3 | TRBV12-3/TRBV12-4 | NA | CASILGEATDTQYF | TGTGCCAGCATTCTAGGGGAAGCCACAGATACGCAGTATTTT
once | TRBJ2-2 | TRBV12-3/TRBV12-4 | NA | CASSLSSGDLQGELFF | TGTGCCAGCAGTTTAAGTTCTGGGGACCTCCAAGGGGAGCTGTTTTTT
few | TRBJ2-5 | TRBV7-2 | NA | CASGGIQETQYF | TGTGCCAGCGGGGGTATCCAAGAGACCCAGTACTTC
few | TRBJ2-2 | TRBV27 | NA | CASCLGFSEELFF | TGTGCCAGCTGTCTAGGGTTTTCCGAGGAGCTGTTTTTT
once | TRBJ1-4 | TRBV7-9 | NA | CTSSLEGSVGPNNEKLFF | TGTACCAGCAGCTTAGAGGGTTCGGTAGGGCCAAACAATGAAAAACTGTTTTTT
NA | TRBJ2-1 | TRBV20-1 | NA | CSARGQLLGNEQFF | TGCAGTGCCAGAGGGCAGTTACTGGGCAATGAGCAGTTCTTC